Below, 14 T cell receptor beta chains from the same sample are listed, as sequenced in a study of blood T cell repertoires in COVID-19. Clones were sequenced by immunoSEQ multiplex PCR, and TCRdb holds only the in-frame ones, with some missing. The sample holds fewer than 350,000 clones, around 86% seen once. The source material was peripheral blood. Receptor source: a woman in her twenties or thirties who had recovered from COVID-19.

The chain employs TRBV4-2 and TRBJ2-1; tentatively, D is TRBD1 (5 bases). Germline values: CDR1 LGHNA, CDR2 YNFKEQ. Trimming left V 1 base short and J 4 bases short, with 14 bases between. The CDR3 is 16 amino acids. The CDR3 loop reads CASSQAGPQGYNEQFF. The CDR3 DNA sequence: TGTGCCAGCAGCCAAGCGGGTCCCCAGGGTTACAATGAGCAGTTCTTC.

The chain employs TRBV5-4 and TRBJ1-2, with D possibly being TRBD1 (6 bases). Germline CDR1 is SGHNT and CDR2 is YYREEE (reference sequence). V was pared by 3 bases and J by 5 bases, with 14 bases between. CDR3 size: 14 residues. The CDR3 sequence is CASSSWGGPYGYTF. CDR3 sequence (DNA): TGTGCCAGCAGCTCTTGGGGGGGGCCTTATGGCTACACCTTC.

The chain recombines TRBV14 with TRBJ2-7; D is perhaps TRBD1 (6 bases). The CDR3 is 16 amino acids. The germline CDR1 and CDR2 sequences are SGHDN and FVKESK. V was cut by 2 bases and J by 7 bases, with 21 bases left in between. CDR3 amino acids: CASSQYIIRGSWEQYF. In DNA form, the CDR3 reads TGTGCCAGCAGCCAATACATTATCAGGGGTTCGTGGGAGCAGTACTTC.

The J gene is TRBJ1-5, the V gene TRBV19; a possible D gene is TRBD1 (6 bases). Trimming removed 7 bases from V and 4 bases from J, with 17 bases in between. The length of the CDR3 is 15 residues. Per germline, CDR1 LNHDA and CDR2 SQIVND (reference sequence). CDR3 protein: CASKGPAQGNQPQHF. The CDR3 bases are TGTGCCAGTAAAGGCCCCGCTCAGGGGAATCAGCCCCAGCATTTT.

V usage is TRBV10-3 and J usage is TRBJ1-2; TRBD1 aligns across 9 bases. CDR3 size: 17 residues. With 2 bases clipped from V and 0 bases from J, the junction kept 7 bases outside the gene matches. Germline CDR1 reads ENHRY; CDR2 reads SYGVKD. CDR3 amino acids: CAISEAGTGISNYGYTF. In nucleotides, the CDR3 is TGTGCCATCAGTGAGGCCGGGACAGGGATCTCTAACTATGGCTACACCTTC.

The V gene is TRBV7-2, the J gene TRBJ1-5; D possibly corresponds to TRBD1 (5 bases). The CDR3 consists of 17 residues. Trimming cost V 5 bases and J 11 bases, with 28 bases left between them. In germline, CDR1 is SGHTA, CDR2 FQGNSA. Here the CDR3 DNA reads TGTGCCAGCAGCGCAACGGCCCGGCAGGGTCTTCGTTTGGCCCAGCATTTT. This encodes CASSATARQGLRLAQHF.

The chain joins TRBV6-5 to TRBJ2-7, with 14 positions matching TRBD2. CDR1 MNHEY and CDR2 SVGAGI come from the germline V gene. V trimming: 0 bases; J trimming: 4 bases; junction bases outside the gene matches: 2. The CDR3 loop spans 16 amino acids. The CDR3 region is CASSYSGTSGSYEQYF. As DNA, the CDR3 is TGTGCCAGCAGTTACTCGGGGACTAGCGGGAGTTACGAGCAGTACTTC.

This clone came up a few times. V is TRBV19 and J is TRBJ2-2; no firm D call. With 3 bases removed from V and 6 bases from J, the gap between germline ends came to 8 bases. Germline V lookup: CDR1 LNHDA, CDR2 SQIVND (reference sequence). This CDR3 comprises 13 residues. CDR3 sequence (DNA): TGTGCCAGTAGTATGTCCAAGCCCGGGGAGCTGTTTTTT. It yields the protein CASSMSKPGELFF.

The V call is TRBV7-9, the J call TRBJ2-3; possibly TRBD1 for D (6 bases). Trimming pared 5 bases from V and 5 bases from J, leaving 17 bases between. Germline V CDR1 and CDR2: SEHNR, FQNEAQ (reference sequence). This CDR3 is 15 amino acids long. Here the CDR3 DNA reads TGTGCCAGCAGCCCGACCGGGACAAAGGGAGATACGCAGTATTTT. Translated: CASSPTGTKGDTQYF.

The J gene is TRBJ1-6, the V gene TRBV7-9; unclear D gene. The V end was cut by 3 bases, the J end by 7 bases, with 19 bases between. Germline lookup yields CDR1 SEHNR and CDR2 FQNEAQ (reference sequence). This CDR3 region has 17 residues. This CDR3 reads CASSFTEGALGNSPLHF. CDR3 sequence (DNA): TGTGCCAGCAGCTTCACCGAGGGCGCTCTCGGGAATTCACCCCTCCACTTT.

The DNA of the CDR3 is TGCGCCAGCAGAGCCGGGACAGCCCAAGAGACCCAGTACTTC. Protein sequence: CASRAGTAQETQYF. This rearrangement joins TRBV5-1 to TRBJ2-5, with 7 bases lining up with TRBD1. The V segment lost 5 bases and the J segment 1 base; nucleotides outside the gene matches: 5. Germline CDR1 SGHRS, CDR2 YFSETQ. The CDR3 consists of 14 residues.

The V and J genes are TRBV2 and TRBJ1-1; 7 bases align to TRBD1. This CDR3 spans 15 amino acids. The trim removed 10 bases at V and 5 bases at J, leaving 16 bases unmatched. Germline assignment: CDR1 SNHLY and CDR2 FYNNEI. This CDR3 reads CATGIGDPGGTEAFF. CDR3 in DNA: TGTGCCACTGGTATTGGGGACCCAGGGGGTACTGAAGCTTTCTTT.

This clone was seen a few times. The gene calls are TRBV5-6 and TRBJ1-5; D is unresolved. CDR1 SGHDT and CDR2 YYEEEE come from the germline V gene. V was shortened by 2 bases and J by 0 bases, with 9 bases between the two germline ends. CDR3 length equals 15 residues. As DNA, the CDR3 is TGTGCCAGCAGCTTTCGCGCGAATAGCAATCAGCCCCAGCATTTT. Amino acids: CASSFRANSNQPQHF.

The chain combines TRBV10-2 with TRBJ2-3; tentatively, D is TRBD1 (6 bases). V lost 4 bases to trimming and J lost 2 bases, with 13 bases between them. The CDR3 sequence is 15 residues long. The V gene's germline CDR1 is WSHSY and CDR2 SAAADI. CDR3 bases: TGCGCCAGCAGTGTCGGGACACTCGCCACAGATACGCAGTATTTT. It specifies CASSVGTLATDTQYF.